This T cell receptor beta chain was sequenced during a study of blood T cells in healthy people across ages. A sample-barcoded 5' primer and a J-beta primer mix were used in a second PCR of roughly 6 to 11 cycles. One entry per CDR3 protein results from TCRdb running MiXCR on the 5' RACE reads. The data hold under 1,100,000 distinct CDR3 sequences, with approximately 26% observed a single time. Study-wide results and limits: Fewer expanded clones and more diversity marked long-lived versus aged donors.

The CDR3 contains 14 residues. Germline CDR1 MNHEY, CDR2 SVGEGT. Trimming pared 0 bases from V and 8 bases from J, leaving 11 bases between. This clonotype has a handful of counts. Its antigen is unknown. This same sample was also part of a study on T cells of mothers and their children. Per that paper: Donation came from a few healthy Caucasian mothers together with their six children.

The receptor was derived from a girl aged 2-15 years in good health. The sequencing sample was made of blood. The chain recombines TRBV6-2 or TRBV6-3 with TRBJ2-4; D is unresolved. CDR3 residues: CASSYSAMRDIQYF. The CDR3 nucleotides are TGTGCCAGCAGTTACTCCGCTATGAGAGACATTCAGTACTTC.